Included here is one TCR beta chain sequence, with context. Its specificity is not known. The sample originates from a study of graft-versus-host responses after intestinal transplantation. Whole-study context: Each transplant was multivisceral, liver-intestinal, or isolated intestinal. Anti-thymocyte globulin induction was given to all recipients, followed by tacrolimus and steroids for two to four years.

The CDR3 is 17 amino acids. V shed 0 bases and J 3 bases; nucleotides not matched to a gene: 3. The germline V gene has CDR1 LGHNA and CDR2 YNFKEQ. Sequenced by immunoSEQ multiplex PCR; TCRdb stores in-frame clones only, minus some. There are over 80,000 clones in the sample; 75% to 95% occur only once, and under 0.2% lies in the top ten. Study-wide points: Recipient marrow showed GvH clones, some seen first in ileum or blood. Circulating GvH clones peaking coincided with falling HvG clones soon after transplant.

The material was unstimulated CD4+ T cells sorted from spleen or lymph node cells, obtained before transplant. The chain combines TRBV4-2 with TRBJ2-3; 13 nucleotides match TRBD2. The origin of this receptor is a human donor who was the organ donor for an intestinal transplant. The DNA for the CDR3 is TGTGCCAGCAGCCAAGAGGGGACTAGCGGGGAGACAGATACGCAGTATTTT. Protein: CASSQEGTSGETDTQYF.